Shown below are 32 T cell receptor beta chains from a single sample sequenced in a study of T cell responses to AZD1222 COVID-19 vaccine. This table comes from immunoSEQ multiplex PCR, and its TCRdb copy is limited to in-frame clones, with some not included. The sample contains about 120,000 clones, more than 85% of which appear only once. The sequencing used peripheral blood, collected 28 days after the second AZD1222 dose. The origin of the receptors is an adult who received the AZD1222 COVID-19 vaccine.

The chain carries TRBV15 and TRBJ1-2; D is uncertain. This CDR3 is 14 amino acids long. With 5 bases removed from V and 7 bases from J, the gap between germline ends came to 17 bases. Germline lookup yields CDR1 LNHNV and CDR2 YYDKDF (reference sequence). The CDR3 loop reads CATSPQDWVGGYTF. Written as DNA, the CDR3 is TGTGCCACCAGCCCCCAAGACTGGGTGGGTGGCTACACCTTC.

The chain combines TRBV11-2 with TRBJ1-6; possibly TRBD1 for D (5 bases). The CDR3 covers 13 residues. The germline V gene encodes CDR1 SGHAT and CDR2 FQNNGV. V was clipped by 1 base and J by 10 bases, with 8 bases between them. The CDR3 DNA follows: TGTGCCAGCAGCTTAGGCCGGGGGTCACCCCTCCACTTT. As protein: CASSLGRGSPLHF.

The V and J genes are TRBV5-4 and TRBJ1-2; TRBD1 matches at 7 bases. Germline CDR1 SGHNT, CDR2 YYREEE (reference sequence). Trimming took 3 bases from V and 2 from J; bases not matched to a gene: 7. This CDR3 has 15 amino acids. This CDR3 reads CASSYRQGSNYGYTF. Written as DNA, the CDR3 is TGTGCCAGCAGCTACAGACAGGGTTCAAACTATGGCTACACCTTC.

This sequence joins TRBV7-3 and TRBJ2-2, with no clear D. The V and J ends lost 5 bases and 1 base respectively, with 5 bases between them. CDR1 is SGHTA, CDR2 FQGTGA, per germline. The CDR3 has 13 residues. The CDR3 sequence is CASSTGNTGELFF. CDR3 sequence (DNA): TGTGCCAGCAGCACCGGGAACACCGGGGAGCTGTTTTTT.

The chain is built from TRBV6-6 and TRBJ1-6, with 8 nucleotides matching TRBD1. The germline CDR1 and CDR2 sequences are MNHNY and SVGAGI (reference sequence). With V trimmed by 6 bases and J by 3 bases, 7 bases remained unmatched. The CDR3 is 16 amino acids. Here the CDR3 DNA reads TGTGCCAGCAGACGTGGACAGGGTCTCTATAATTCACCCCTCCACTTT. Encoded protein: CASRRGQGLYNSPLHF.

This chain links TRBV27 with TRBJ1-5; the D is unclear. The CDR3 extends over 13 amino acids. The germline V and J ends were trimmed by 4 bases and 3 bases, with 7 bases remaining between them. Looked up from germline, CDR1 is MNHEY and CDR2 is SMNVEV (reference sequence). The CDR3 DNA follows: TGTGCCAGCAGTTCGGCGTACAATCAGCCCCAGCATTTT. It is translated as CASSSAYNQPQHF.

The chain links TRBV3-1 (or the pseudogene TRBV3-2) to TRBJ2-7, with 7 bases matching TRBD1. With 4 bases clipped from V and 3 bases from J, the junction kept 3 bases outside the gene matches. Germline assignment: CDR1 LGHDT and CDR2 YNNKEL (reference sequence). This CDR3 contains 13 residues. CDR3 amino acids: CASSLQGDYEQYF. CDR3 DNA: TGTGCCAGCAGCCTGCAGGGGGACTACGAGCAGTACTTC.

This clone was counted only a few times. This sequence joins TRBV11-1 and TRBJ2-7, with 8 positions matching TRBD2. Germline V gives CDR1 SGHAT, CDR2 FQDESV (reference sequence). This CDR3 has 16 amino acids. Trimming at V came to 2 bases and at J to 0 bases, leaving 6 bases not matched to a gene. The CDR3 reads CASSLNGGGSSYEQYF. The DNA of the CDR3 is TGTGCCAGCAGCTTAAACGGCGGGGGGAGCTCCTACGAGCAGTACTTC.

This clone was counted between two and nine times. The chain employs TRBV19 and TRBJ1-4; D remains unclear. This CDR3 has 13 amino acids. Per the germline V gene, CDR1 is LNHDA and CDR2 is SQIVND (reference sequence). V was cut by 6 bases and J by 4 bases, with 9 bases left in between. The CDR3 nucleotides are TGTGCCAGTAGGAGCAGAAGTAATGAAAAACTGTTTTTT. Its protein product is CASRSRSNEKLFF.

This sequence joins TRBV4-1 and TRBJ1-1; D perhaps matches TRBD1 (5 bases). V gave up 2 bases and J gave up 0 bases, with 13 bases separating them. Germline V lookup: CDR1 MGHRA, CDR2 YSYEKL. This CDR3 spans 16 amino acids. This CDR3 is CASSQIWRGMNTEAFF. The DNA for the CDR3 is TGCGCCAGCAGCCAAATCTGGAGGGGAATGAACACTGAAGCTTTCTTT.

V gene TRBV28 combines with J gene TRBJ1-2; 7 bases match TRBD1. This CDR3 contains 15 residues. The J segment lost 0 bases and the V segment lost 6 bases, leaving 7 bases of the junction unmatched. CDR1 is MDHEN and CDR2 is SYDVKM in the germline V gene. CDR3 nucleotides: TGTGCCAGCAGCTTCCCAGGGGGATCTAACTATGGCTACACCTTC. It codes for CASSFPGGSNYGYTF.

This chain uses TRBV20-1 with TRBJ2-5; TRBD1 matches 8 bases. CDR1 is DFQATT and CDR2 is SNEGSKA in the germline V gene (reference sequence). V dropped 3 bases and J dropped 3; count of bases not matched to a gene: 9. The CDR3 sequence is 15 residues long. The CDR3 reads CSASSWEQGEETQYF. CDR3 DNA sequence: TGCAGTGCTAGTAGTTGGGAACAGGGGGAAGAGACCCAGTACTTC.

The chain carries TRBV4-1 and TRBJ1-1, with 7 bases matching TRBD1. With V trimmed by 5 bases and J by 3 bases, 6 bases remained unmatched. The CDR3 runs to 14 residues. Germline CDR1 is MGHRA and CDR2 is YSYEKL. The CDR3 DNA sequence: TGCGCCAGCAGCTTGGGACAGTCGTACACTGAAGCTTTCTTT. It specifies CASSLGQSYTEAFF.

A remark on this clone: A junction end diverges from the germline sequence, so it may reflect a read error. The chain is built from TRBV7-7 and TRBJ2-5, with 11 bases aligning to TRBD2. This CDR3 has 19 amino acids. Germline V lookup: CDR1 SSHAT, CDR2 FNYEAQ (reference sequence). CDR3 coding DNA: TGTGCTAGCAGCTTAGCGGGAGAGCTAGCGGGGGGTTACCAAGAGACCCAGTACTTC. It yields the protein CASSLAGELAGGYQETQYF.

The chain recombines TRBV3-1 (or the pseudogene TRBV3-2) with TRBJ1-2; 8 bases map to TRBD1. The trim removed 5 bases at V and 11 bases at J, leaving 13 bases unmatched. CDR1 LGHDT and CDR2 YNNKEL come from the germline V gene (reference sequence). This CDR3 contains 14 residues. CDR3: CASSAPTGEGVYTF. The CDR3, as DNA: TGTGCCAGCAGCGCACCGACAGGGGAAGGGGTGTACACCTTC.

This clone was seen only a few times. J is TRBJ1-2 and V is TRBV5-8; the D is unclear. The CDR3 is 16 residues long. Trimming removed 0 bases from V and 0 bases from J, with 12 bases in between. Per the germline V gene, CDR1 is SGHTS and CDR2 is YDEGEE. The CDR3 loop reads CASSLVVGITNYGYTF. The DNA for the CDR3 is TGTGCCAGCAGCTTGGTCGTGGGAATCACTAACTATGGCTACACCTTC. Looking up the rest from reference TRBV5-8 and TRBJ1-2 gives the full variable domain: EAGVTQSPTHLIKTRGQQATLRCSPISGHTSVYWYQQALGLGLQFLLWYDEGEERNRGNFPPRFSGRQFPNYSSELNVNALELEDSALYLCASSLVVGITNYGYTFGSGTRLTVV.

V usage is TRBV2 and J usage is TRBJ1-5; TRBD1 aligns across 7 bases. V lost 7 bases to trimming and J lost 3 bases; unmatched junction nucleotides: 9. Germline V gene lookup returns CDR1 SNHLY and CDR2 FYNNEI. CDR3 length: 15 amino acids. CDR3 sequence: CASTPTGAPNQPQHF. In nucleotides, the CDR3 is TGTGCCAGCACCCCAACAGGGGCCCCCAATCAGCCCCAGCATTTT.

The chain employs TRBV5-1 and TRBJ2-3; TRBD1 might be the D (5 bases). The CDR3 extends over 15 amino acids. CDR1 SGHRS and CDR2 YFSETQ come from the germline V gene. Trimming removed 0 bases from V and 5 bases from J, with 13 bases in between. CDR3 sequence reads: CASSLEWPQGDTQYF. Written as DNA, the CDR3 is TGCGCCAGCAGCTTGGAGTGGCCTCAGGGAGATACGCAGTATTTT.

The chain links TRBV11-1 to TRBJ1-6; no firm D call. The CDR3 spans 14 residues. The V gene's germline CDR1 is SGHAT and CDR2 FQDESV (reference sequence). The V end lost 3 bases, the J end lost 7 bases, and 10 bases lay between the germline ends. CDR3 protein: CASSFQTVNSPLHF. The CDR3 DNA reads as TGTGCCAGCAGCTTCCAAACAGTAAATTCACCCCTCCACTTT.

This clone was seen only once. The chain joins TRBV4-2 to TRBJ2-3; D is uncertain. Germline V lookup: CDR1 LGHNA, CDR2 YNFKEQ. The CDR3 runs to 12 residues. V shed 0 bases and J shed 9 bases, with 7 bases lying between them. This chain's CDR3 is CASSQDLGTQYF. Written as DNA, the CDR3 is TGTGCCAGCAGCCAAGATCTCGGGACGCAGTATTTT.

The chain is built from TRBV2 and TRBJ2-5, with 9 bases aligning to TRBD1. Per the germline V gene, CDR1 is SNHLY and CDR2 is FYNNEI. Trimming removed 2 bases from V and 4 bases from J; junction bases left unmatched: 5. This CDR3 comprises 15 residues. In nucleotides, the CDR3 is TGTGCCAGCAGTGAATACAGGGGGCGGCGAGAGACCCAGTACTTC. This gives the protein CASSEYRGRRETQYF.

V usage is TRBV14 and J usage is TRBJ2-3; no reliable D call. The germline V gene encodes CDR1 SGHDN and CDR2 FVKESK. The CDR3 sequence is 12 residues long. Trimming took off 4 bases at V and 2 bases at J, with 4 bases between the two ends. As DNA, the CDR3 is TGTGCCAGCAGCCCCACCACAGATACGCAGTATTTT. This translates into CASSPTTDTQYF. The full variable domain, with the rest looked up from reference TRBV14 and TRBJ2-3, is EAGVTQFPSHSVIEKGQTVTLRCDPISGHDNLYWYRRVMGKEIKFLLHFVKESKQDESGMPNNRFLAERTGGTYSTLKVQPAELEDSGVYFCASSPTTDTQYFGPGTRLTVL.

This clone appeared once. V and J are TRBV30 and TRBJ1-1; D remains ambiguous. This CDR3 region has 14 residues. Germline CDR1 GTSNPN, CDR2 SVGIG (reference sequence). V lost 2 bases and J 6 bases, leaving 16 bases between the germline ends. CDR3 nucleotide sequence: TGTGCCTGGAGTTCGCAACCGGGCACGGCTGAAGCTTTCTTT. This encodes CAWSSQPGTAEAFF.

This clone appeared a few times. The V gene is TRBV7-8, the J gene TRBJ2-7, with 9 bases lining up with TRBD1. This CDR3 has 15 amino acids. The junction had 8 bases not matched to a gene; V was cut back by 5 bases and J by 3 bases. The germline V gene encodes CDR1 SGHVS and CDR2 FQNEAQ. CDR3 in amino acids: CASSLRGTGFYEQYF. As DNA, the CDR3 is TGTGCCAGCAGCCTCAGGGGGACAGGGTTCTACGAGCAGTACTTC. Combining the CDR3 with reference TRBV7-8 and TRBJ2-7 gives the whole variable domain GAGVSQSPRYKVAKRGQDVALRCDPISGHVSLFWYQQALGQGPEFLTYFQNEAQLDKSGLPSDRFFAERPEGSVSTLKIQRTQQEDSAVYLCASSLRGTGFYEQYFGPGTRLTVT.

This rearrangement joins TRBV29-1 to TRBJ1-1; unclear D gene. CDR3 size: 12 residues. V dropped 5 bases and J dropped 0 bases, with 7 bases sitting between them. Germline CDR1 reads SQVTM; CDR2 reads ANQGSEA. The CDR3 coding sequence is TGCAGCGTTCGCAGAATGAACACTGAAGCTTTCTTT. Translated: CSVRRMNTEAFF.

The V call is TRBV7-2, the J call TRBJ1-1; 7 nucleotides agree with TRBD1. Trimming at V came to 0 bases and at J to 1 base, leaving 2 bases not matched to a gene. CDR1 and CDR2 from the germline V gene are SGHTA and FQGNSA. This CDR3 comprises 15 residues. DNA of the CDR3: TGTGCCAGCAGCTTAGCCGGGACAGCGAACACTGAAGCTTTCTTT. Protein: CASSLAGTANTEAFF. The full variable domain, completed using reference TRBV7-2 and TRBJ1-1, is GAGVSQSPSNKVTEKGKDVELRCDPISGHTALYWYRQSLGQGLEFLIYFQGNSAPDKSGLPSDRFSAERTGGSVSTLTIQRTQQEDSAVYLCASSLAGTANTEAFFGQGTRLTVV.

The rearrangement joins TRBV4-3 to TRBJ1-3; 8 nucleotides match TRBD1. Germline values: CDR1 LGHNA, CDR2 YSLEER. The V gene end was trimmed by 2 bases and the J gene end by 3 bases; junction bases not matched to a gene: 9. The CDR3 totals 17 residues. CDR3 residues: CASSQTSGGASGNTIYF. The CDR3 bases are TGCGCCAGCAGCCAAACCTCAGGGGGCGCGAGTGGAAACACCATATATTTT.

V and J are TRBV12-3 or TRBV12-4 and TRBJ1-5; weak D call: TRBD1 (5 bases). V dropped 8 bases and J dropped 9 bases, with 17 bases sitting between them. The CDR3 length is 13 residues. The CDR3 protein is CASVGWGSVPQHF. DNA for the CDR3: TGTGCCAGCGTAGGATGGGGGTCGGTGCCCCAGCATTTT.

The J gene is TRBJ2-7, the V gene TRBV5-4; 9 positions agree with TRBD1. This CDR3 contains 15 residues. CDR1 is SGHNT, CDR2 YYREEE, per germline (reference sequence). With V trimmed by 4 bases and J by 3 bases, 8 bases remained unmatched. CDR3 coding DNA: TGTGCCAGCAGCCGACCAGGACAGGGGAACTACGAGCAGTACTTC. It translates to CASSRPGQGNYEQYF.

This clone is a singleton in its sample. This chain joins TRBV18 and TRBJ1-5; 7 bases are shared with TRBD1. Germline V gene data show CDR1 as KGHSH and CDR2 as LQKENI. Trimming cost V 3 bases and J 0 bases; bases outside gene matches: 2. CDR3 length: 15 residues. The CDR3 region is CASSPTGVSNQPQHF. The CDR3 DNA sequence: TGTGCCAGCTCACCCACAGGGGTTAGCAATCAGCCCCAGCATTTT.

The CDR3 DNA reads as TGTGCCAGCAGTGGGACAGGGCCCTATAATTCACCCCTCCACTTT. Its translation: CASSGTGPYNSPLHF. The chain has TRBV2 and TRBJ1-6; 8 nucleotides line up with TRBD1. Looked up from germline, CDR1 is SNHLY and CDR2 is FYNNEI. CDR3 length equals 15 residues. Trimming removed 4 bases from V and 2 bases from J; junction bases left unmatched: 1.

The chain recombines TRBV7-2 with TRBJ1-6, with a tentative D call TRBD1 (5 bases). The V gene's germline CDR1 is SGHTA and CDR2 FQGNSA. This CDR3 is 16 amino acids long. V was shortened by 0 bases and J by 9 bases, with 15 bases between the two germline ends. The CDR3 nucleotides read TGTGCCAGCAGCTTAGCCGGGCTCCGGGGGGGTTCACCCCTCCACTTT. Encoded protein: CASSLAGLRGGSPLHF.